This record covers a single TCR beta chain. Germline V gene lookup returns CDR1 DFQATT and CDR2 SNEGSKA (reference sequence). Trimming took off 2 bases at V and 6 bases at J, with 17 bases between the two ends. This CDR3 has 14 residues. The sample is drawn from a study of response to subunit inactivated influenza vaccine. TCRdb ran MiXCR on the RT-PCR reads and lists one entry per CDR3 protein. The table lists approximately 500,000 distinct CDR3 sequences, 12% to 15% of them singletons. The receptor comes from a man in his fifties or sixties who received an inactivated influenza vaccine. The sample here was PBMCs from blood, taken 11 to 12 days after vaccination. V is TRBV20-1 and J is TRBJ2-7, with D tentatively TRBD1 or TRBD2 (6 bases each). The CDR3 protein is CSARRGLESAEQYF. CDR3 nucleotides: TGCAGTGCTAGACGGGGGCTAGAGAGTGCCGAGCAGTACTTC.